This TCR beta chain comes out of a study of CD8 T cells in ankylosing spondylitis. Each CDR3 protein is one row after TCRdb ran MiXCR on the 5' RACE reads. The table shows a few hundred thousand distinct CDR3 sequences, with approximately 20% occurring only once. V lost 2 bases, J lost 2 bases, and 10 bases lay in between. This CDR3 comprises 14 residues. Germline V gene sequence: CDR1 SGHRS, CDR2 YFSETQ. Comment on this clonotype: The target antigen is unknown.

Whole-study findings and limits: Blood of patients with ankylosing spondylitis appeared to be characterized by a TCR beta motif of 8 or 9 highly homologous variants.

The gene calls are TRBV5-1 and TRBJ2-5; D not certain. The sample consisted of blood, either unsorted or a sorted T cell fraction (not recorded which). The receptor comes from a male donor with ankylosing spondylitis or in good health (not recorded which). Here the CDR3 reads CASSFGSNQETQYF. Here the CDR3 DNA reads TGCGCCAGCAGCTTTGGCAGCAATCAAGAGACCCAGTACTTC.